This entry concerns a single T cell receptor beta chain. Its antigen remains undetermined. No base quality information exists; no much larger clone differs at one position. The cohort consisted of some 670 healthy bone marrow donors. At the time of sampling, every cohort member was nominally healthy, though immune exposures that went unrecorded were likely present. The donor was CMV seropositive and belonged to the group of around 300 seropositive cohort members. A peripheral blood sample was provided by each donor, and peripheral blood mononuclear cells were used for TCR beta sequencing. Genomic DNA was extracted from the blood cell samples with the Qiagen DNeasy Blood Extraction Kit. The data were taken from a study of cytomegalovirus exposure and HLA in healthy donors (dated by TCRdb to 2016 to 2017). Turning to the overall study: In an earlier analysis of 587 of the donors, under 300 Gb of sequence data and about 110 million unique TCR beta sequences from 180 million or so T cells were reported. An early release covering approximately 600 HLA-typed donors comprised roughly 300 gigabases of sequencing data and tens of millions of unique TCR sequences. Among the approximately 430 genotyped donors, around 81% belonged to the genetic ancestry cluster associated with self-reported Caucasian donors. The study aimed to test whether signatures of past pathogen exposure could be identified by cataloging public T cell receptors. The T cell repertoires of 666 subjects were profiled by immunosequencing and related to cytomegalovirus serostatus. A separate validation cohort of 100 to 150 different subjects was used in addition to the roughly 720-subject first cohort. To predict cytomegalovirus infection status, the study combined high-throughput TCR immunosequencing, statistical association of individual TCRs with disease status, and machine learning. To study patterns of TCR occurrence, a later analysis re-analyzed previously published TCR beta repertoires from around 700 donors and added high-resolution HLA genotyping. The later analysis used no new phenotypic data to find candidate immune exposures, relying instead on TCR beta sequences and their occurrence across donors. An earlier analysis of around 640 of the donors used high-throughput TCR beta sequencing to judge whether each TCR beta V gene segment behaved as functional or pseudogenic. Donor age, sex, ethnicity and CMV serostatus were collected together with the repertoire data. A later genetic analysis used genome-wide SNP genotypes for about 55% of the 666 donors, treating that subset as a discovery cohort. Every repertoire in the discovery cohort had been generated on one and the same sequencing platform. HLA typing included class I and class II loci at four-digit resolution. Typing coverage differed by locus: A, B, C, DRB1 and DQB1 were typed in about 629-640 donors, DQA1 in roughly 510, DPA1 in approximately 610, and DPB1 in just under 490. A handful of DR-DQ haplotypes were treated as single units for association and clustering because of strong linkage in the cohort. Among roughly 400 genotyped donors of the cohort, an average of approximately 240,000 unique TCR beta nucleotide sequences was sequenced per donor, of which about 20% were non-productive.

Library construction relied on the immunoSEQ multiplex PCR assay. For the multiplex PCR, a mixture combining 60 forward primers for TCR Vbeta segments and 13 reverse primers for TCR Jbeta segments was used. A multiplex PCR assay on genomic DNA amplified the CDR3 region of rearranged TCR beta genes. On the Illumina HiSeq System, the amplified TCR beta libraries were sequenced as 87-base-pair reads. As for the original processing: Across the 666 repertoires, a later analysis counted tens of millions of unique TCR beta chains, approximately 10 million of which were shared by at least two donors. Raw reads were error-corrected and collapsed into unique sequences with a nearest-neighbor algorithm that merged closely related sequences to remove PCR and sequencing errors. To assign V, D and J gene segments, CDR3 sequences were aligned to IMGT reference sequences. Each retained sequence needed at least a six-nucleotide match to both a V gene segment and a J gene segment. Rearrangements were called productive when the CDR3 lacked stop codons and stayed in frame with V and J; all others were non-productive. Following IMGT convention, CDR3 was defined as the stretch from the second conserved V-encoded cysteine to the conserved J-encoded phenylalanine. Sequences without an unambiguous match to a single V gene segment were excluded from the earlier analysis of about 640 of the donors. An earlier analysis of roughly 590 of the donors called V segments functional above 56.7% productive rearrangements and segregating when the between-donor standard deviation exceeded 5%. A statistical classification framework was built for diagnosing cytomegalovirus status from the catalog of TCR beta chain sequences. V and J gene assignment, in a later analysis, came from comparing TCR nucleotide sequences with IMGT/GENE-DB human TR gene sequences. Using the TCRdist pipeline, a later analysis assigned CDR3 sequences along with most-parsimonious VDJ recombination scenarios. In a later analysis, every TCR beta chain was defined by the combination of its CDR3 amino acid sequence and its V-gene family, and reads without a unique V-gene family were dropped. A later analysis removed 592 highly shared, low-generation-probability nucleotide sequences to deal with suspected cross-contamination and a sequencing artifact. For each public chain, a later analysis derived a clonal expansion index from normalized ranks of inferred template counts within each repertoire. A later analysis computed generation probabilities with a VDJ recombination model fitted to out-of-frame rearrangements, and checked the results against IGoR. In a later analysis, hypergeometric tests were used to score TCR-TCR, TCR-HLA and TCR-CMV co-occurrence, with a repertoire-size bias correction applied to TCR pairs. In a later analysis, false discovery rates were estimated by permuting HLA or CMV assignments 20 times. A later analysis grouped co-occurring TCRs with DBSCAN, adding TCRdist sequence similarity when clustering within HLA-allele-positive subsets. Repertoires with fewer than 30,000 or more than 120,000 public chains were left out of co-occurrence clustering, as were five repertoires with anomalous nucleotide sharing. TCRdb took over this immuneACCESS table, retaining in-frame rearrangements with V and J assigned. Such tables are incomplete; in checked studies, under half of the missing clones stem from an unresolved V gene, and the remainder is unexplained. V, J and clone size derive from that table, while D and trimming were established from the DNA sequence. This sample is represented by about 120,000 clones; 83% of them were singletons. The top ten clones comprise 3.6% of the sample.

Here is what the overall study found, with its caveats: A further reported finding was that TCR beta sequences accurately predicted the HLA-A and HLA-B alleles for most subjects in the first cohort. Linkage disequilibrium might explain the correlated functional status among segregating V segments, but an unknown experimental factor could not be ruled out. An association between a missense DCLRE1C variant and V-gene and J-gene trimming of TCR beta chains was found in a later genetic analysis and replicated in an independent cohort. Because HLA typing was missing for some donors at each locus, association tests included only the typed subset. According to a later genetic analysis, donors in an Asian-associated ancestry cluster had fewer N-insertions in productive TCRs than the approximately 670-donor mean. Because counts were too low, 15 to 20 rarely observed V segments, including chromosome 9 orphons, were excluded from the earlier analysis of under 650 of the donors. It was suggested by the authors that the approach could potentially be generalized to other disease states and immunological phenotypes. Strong co-occurrence of HLA alleles, especially DR and DQ, made assigning TCR associations to individual alleles difficult. Some IMGT-functional V segments, including TRBV6-2 and TRBV6-3, could not be told apart with the 87-base-pair reads, so those segments were excluded. Most CMV-associated TCR beta chains appeared to be HLA-restricted in a later analysis, and the HLA associations seemed to be driven largely by CMV exposure. According to a later analysis, TCR association rates differed among HLA loci, with DRB1 alleles showing the most associated TCRs and HLA-C alleles showing the fewest. In vitro tests confirmed that three of the cytomegalovirus-associated TCR beta chains recognize cytomegalovirus antigens. Specific HLA alleles were associated with some 15,000 TCR beta sequences at a false discovery rate of 0.05 in a later analysis. CMV serostatus was the only immune exposure information available for the cohort. Compared with equally common non-associated chains, HLA-associated TCR beta chains in a later analysis were more clonally expanded and had lower generation probabilities. A group of highly shared sequence variants was considered likely to be a technical artifact of the sequencing pipeline. The classifier was reported to diagnose cytomegalovirus status with high specificity and sensitivity in both the original cohort and the validation cohort. Broadly in line with IMGT annotations, most TCR beta V segments showed up in productive rearrangements about 87% or about 30% of the time in an earlier analysis of about 500 of the donors. Roughly uniform sequencing depth across donors was assumed in presence/absence analyses, although this assumption may not hold. In the study, about 150 TCR beta chains were listed as associated with cytomegalovirus. This cohort had only TCR beta chains sequenced, and the lack of alpha or paired-chain data limited which features could be detected. Most TCR sequences were seen in very few donors, while some public TCRs were found in many individuals. A later analysis reported that several top co-occurrence clusters appeared linked to parvovirus B19, influenza, CMV and Epstein-Barr virus.

The junction carries 15 bases between V and J, which are trimmed by 4 bases and 5 bases respectively. From the cysteine through the phenylalanine, the CDR3 covers 14 amino acids. Only the CDR3 region is kept as DNA, spanning 42 bases read in frame from base 1. Reading the germline V gene gives CDR1 SGHRS and CDR2 YFSETQ. The sample comprised PBMCs. Recombination connected TRBV5-1 to TRBJ1-1, with TRBD1 as a weak D call on 5 bases. The clonotype comes from a woman in her forties in good health and CMV-seropositive. The CDR3 reads as follows: CASSLSRGSTEAFF. The DNA sequence follows: TGCGCCAGCAGCCTCTCTCGGGGGAGTACTGAAGCTTTCTTT.